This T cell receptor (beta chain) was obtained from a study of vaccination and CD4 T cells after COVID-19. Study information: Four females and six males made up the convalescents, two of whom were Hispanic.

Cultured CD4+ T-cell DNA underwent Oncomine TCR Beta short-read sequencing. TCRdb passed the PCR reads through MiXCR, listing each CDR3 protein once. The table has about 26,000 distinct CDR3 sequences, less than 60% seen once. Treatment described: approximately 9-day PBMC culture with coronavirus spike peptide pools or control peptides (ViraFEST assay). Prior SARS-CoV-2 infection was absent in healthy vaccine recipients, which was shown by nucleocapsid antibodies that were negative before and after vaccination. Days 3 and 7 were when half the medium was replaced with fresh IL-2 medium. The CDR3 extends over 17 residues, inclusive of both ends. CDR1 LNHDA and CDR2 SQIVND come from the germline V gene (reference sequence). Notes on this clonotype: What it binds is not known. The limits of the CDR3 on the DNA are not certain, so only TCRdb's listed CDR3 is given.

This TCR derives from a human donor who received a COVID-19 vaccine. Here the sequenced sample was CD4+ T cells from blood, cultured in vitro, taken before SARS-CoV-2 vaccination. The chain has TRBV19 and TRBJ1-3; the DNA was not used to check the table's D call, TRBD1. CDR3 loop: CASSTPLVMGAGNTIYF.